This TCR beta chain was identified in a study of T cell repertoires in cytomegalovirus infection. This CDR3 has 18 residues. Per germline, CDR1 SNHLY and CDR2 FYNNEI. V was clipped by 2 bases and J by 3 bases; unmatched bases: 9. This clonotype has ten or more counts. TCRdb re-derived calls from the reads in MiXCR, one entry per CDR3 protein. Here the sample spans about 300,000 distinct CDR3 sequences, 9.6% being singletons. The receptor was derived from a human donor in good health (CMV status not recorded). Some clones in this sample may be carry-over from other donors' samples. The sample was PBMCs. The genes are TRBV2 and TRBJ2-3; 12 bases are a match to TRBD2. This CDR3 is CASSEFVRTSGETDTQYF. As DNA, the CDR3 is TGTGCCAGCAGTGAATTCGTGCGGACTAGCGGGGAGACAGATACGCAGTATTTT.